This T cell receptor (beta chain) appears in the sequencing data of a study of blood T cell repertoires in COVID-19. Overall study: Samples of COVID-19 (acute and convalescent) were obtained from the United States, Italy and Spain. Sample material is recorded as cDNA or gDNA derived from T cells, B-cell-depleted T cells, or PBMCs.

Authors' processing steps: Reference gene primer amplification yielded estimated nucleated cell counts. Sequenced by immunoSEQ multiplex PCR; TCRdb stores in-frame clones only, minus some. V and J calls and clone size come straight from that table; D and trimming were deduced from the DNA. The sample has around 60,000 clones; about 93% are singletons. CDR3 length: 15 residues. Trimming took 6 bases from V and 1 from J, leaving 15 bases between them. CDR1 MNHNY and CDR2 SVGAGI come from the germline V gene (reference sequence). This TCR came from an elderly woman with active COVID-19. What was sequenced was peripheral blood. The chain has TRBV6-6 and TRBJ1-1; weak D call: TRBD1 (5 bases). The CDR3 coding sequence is TGTGCCAGCAGCGACGAATGGGGGGAGAACACTGAAGCTTTCTTT. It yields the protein CASSDEWGENTEAFF.